The rows below give T cell receptor beta chains drawn from one sample of a study of cytomegalovirus exposure and HLA in healthy donors. This table comes from immunoSEQ multiplex PCR, and its TCRdb copy is limited to in-frame clones, with some not included. The data show about 160,000 clones, with about 85% seen just once and 2% to 2.5% held by the top ten. Source material: PBMCs. These receptors were obtained from a man aged 30-40 years in good health and CMV-seropositive. Each CDR3 is given with its conserved first and last residue. A D gene is named only where the DNA matches it firmly. The size entry is marked missing in some rows and otherwise reads once, few, many or a size class.

>TRBJ1-1|TRBV7-2|NA|NA
CASSLAATANTEAFF
TGTGCCAGCAGCTTAGCCGCCACAGCGAACACTGAAGCTTTCTTT
>TRBJ2-7|TRBV7-2|NA|TRBD1
CASSLNDRGYEQYF
TGTGCCAGCAGCTTAAACGACAGGGGGTACGAGCAGTACTTC
>TRBJ2-1|TRBV19|NA|TRBD2
CASSRGTSGGNEQFF
TGTGCCAGCTCCCGGGGGACTAGCGGGGGGAATGAGCAGTTCTTC
>TRBJ2-1|TRBV27|NA|NA
CASSLSTGSEQFF
TGTGCCAGCAGTTTATCTACGGGTAGTGAGCAGTTCTTC
>TRBJ2-7|TRBV4-3|NA|TRBD2
CASSQDPFSGTSVSEQYF
TGCGCCAGCAGCCAAGACCCCTTTTCCGGGACTAGCGTTTCCGAGCAGTACTTC
>TRBJ2-1|TRBV4-3|NA|TRBD2
CASSRASGGYNEQFF
TGCGCCAGCAGCCGAGCTAGCGGGGGGTACAATGAGCAGTTCTTC
>TRBJ2-7|TRBV2|NA|NA
CATAQGSEQYF
TGTGCCACCGCGCAGGGGAGCGAGCAGTACTTC
>TRBJ1-2|TRBV29-1|NA|NA
CSVEASGAGGYTF
TGCAGCGTTGAAGCCTCAGGGGCAGGTGGCTACACCTTC
>TRBJ1-5|TRBV9|NA|NA
CASSPRGGGQPQHF
TGTGCCAGCAGCCCCCGGGGGGGTGGTCAGCCCCAGCATTTT
>TRBJ2-5|TRBV7-2|NA|NA
CASSFGVGETQYF
TGTGCCAGCAGCTTCGGGGTAGGAGAGACCCAGTACTTC
>TRBJ1-1|TRBV7-9|NA|TRBD1
CASSRNQGGTEAFF
TGTGCCAGCAGCAGAAACCAGGGGGGTACTGAAGCTTTCTTT
>TRBJ1-5|TRBV4-2|once|TRBD1
CASSQDRVGGTGSNQPQHF
TGTGCCAGCAGCCAAGATCGTGTAGGGGGGACAGGCAGCAATCAGCCCCAGCATTTT
>TRBJ1-1|TRBV7-2|NA|NA
CASSWAGYTGGTEAFF
TGTGCCAGCAGCTGGGCGGGATATACAGGTGGCACTGAAGCTTTCTTT
>TRBJ2-3|TRBV15|NA|NA
CATSRQQEFTDTQYF
TGTGCCACCAGCAGGCAACAGGAGTTCACAGATACGCAGTATTTT
>TRBJ1-2|TRBV7-2|NA|NA
CASSLDRVENYGYTF
TGTGCCAGCAGCTTAGACAGGGTGGAGAACTATGGCTACACCTTC
>TRBJ2-2|TRBV2|NA|NA
CASDSGLNTGELFF
TGTGCCAGCGATAGCGGACTCAACACCGGGGAGCTGTTTTTT
>TRBJ2-7|TRBV9|NA|NA
CASSEGGDRTYEQYF
TGTGCCAGCAGCGAAGGAGGGGACAGAACCTACGAGCAGTACTTC
>TRBJ2-4|TRBV6-1|NA|NA
CASSEAAGHGKNIQYF
TGTGCCAGCAGTGAAGCGGCAGGGCATGGCAAAAACATTCAGTACTTC
>TRBJ2-2|TRBV25-1|many|NA
CASSEYGYRAPGELFF
TGTGCCAGCAGTGAATATGGGTACAGGGCCCCCGGGGAGCTGTTTTTT
>TRBJ1-2|TRBV2|NA|TRBD1
CASSGKTGSLTFNYGYTF
TGTGCCAGCAGTGGAAAGACAGGGTCCCTCACCTTTAACTATGGCTACACCTTC
>TRBJ2-5|TRBV6-5|NA|NA
CASSYSQGRETQYF
TGTGCCAGCAGTTACTCCCAGGGCCGGGAGACCCAGTACTTC
>TRBJ2-3|TRBV7-8|once|NA
CASSHVETDTQYF
TGTGCCAGCAGCCACGTAGAGACAGATACGCAGTATTTT
>TRBJ1-2|TRBV15|NA|TRBD1
CATSRGTGPNYGYTF
TGTGCCACCAGCAGGGGGACAGGGCCCAATTATGGCTACACCTTC
>TRBJ1-2|TRBV2|NA|TRBD1
CASRNRDRWKGYTF
TGTGCCAGCAGGAACCGGGACAGGTGGAAAGGCTACACCTTC
>TRBJ2-7|TRBV9|NA|NA
CASSARGTYEQYF
TGTGCCAGCAGCGCCCGAGGAACCTACGAGCAGTACTTC
>TRBJ1-6|TRBV25-1|NA|NA
CASSERGPYNSPLHF
TGTGCCAGCAGTGAGAGAGGGCCTTATAATTCACCCCTCCACTTT
>TRBJ2-1|TRBV27|NA|NA
CASRLGGRYNEQFF
TGTGCCAGCAGGTTGGGGGGGCGATACAATGAGCAGTTCTTC
>TRBJ1-2|TRBV11-3|NA|NA
CASSLDLKRVGGYTF
TGTGCCAGCAGCTTAGACCTAAAGCGGGTAGGTGGCTACACCTTC
>TRBJ1-1|TRBV6-5|NA|NA
CASRPAGRVGAFF
TGTGCCAGCAGACCCGCCGGGAGGGTAGGAGCTTTCTTT
>TRBJ2-3|TRBV5-1|NA|NA
CASSSGVQGPDTQYF
TGCGCCAGCAGTTCAGGGGTACAGGGCCCAGATACGCAGTATTTT
>TRBJ2-3|TRBV7-2|NA|NA
CASSILADTQYF
TGTGCCAGCAGCATACTAGCAGATACGCAGTATTTT
>TRBJ2-1|TRBV4-2|NA|TRBD2
CASSPLGSGGTDEQFF
TGTGCCAGCAGCCCCCTCGGTAGCGGGGGGACCGATGAGCAGTTCTTC
>TRBJ2-3|TRBV7-3|NA|NA
CASSASGSGGTQYF
TGTGCCAGCAGCGCCTCCGGGTCAGGAGGGACGCAGTATTTT
>TRBJ2-3|TRBV7-2|NA|NA
CASSLEAWDTQYF
TGTGCCAGCAGCTTAGAAGCGTGGGATACGCAGTATTTT
>TRBJ1-2|TRBV2|NA|TRBD1
CASSEAGTGGDGYTF
TGTGCCAGCAGTGAAGCGGGGACAGGGGGGGATGGCTACACCTTC
>TRBJ2-1|TRBV6-1|NA|TRBD2
CASSKTGGPYNEQFF
TGTGCCAGCAGCAAAACGGGGGGGCCCTACAATGAGCAGTTCTTC
>TRBJ2-7|TRBV10-3|NA|TRBD2
CAIKTGGAPASYEQYF
TGTGCCATCAAAACGGGAGGGGCCCCAGCCTCCTACGAGCAGTACTTC
>TRBJ2-7|TRBV7-9|NA|NA
CASSLAVTYEQYF
TGTGCCAGCAGCTTAGCGGTGACTTACGAGCAGTACTTC
>TRBJ1-5|TRBV6-6|few|NA
CASAGGQPQHF
TGTGCCAGTGCGGGGGGCCAGCCCCAGCATTTT
>TRBJ1-2|TRBV9|NA|NA
CASSVDLSGREPSGYTF
TGTGCCAGCAGCGTAGATTTATCGGGGCGGGAGCCTAGTGGCTACACCTTC
>TRBJ2-2|TRBV25-1|NA|TRBD2
CASRDYNTGELFF
TGTGCCAGTCGGGACTATAACACCGGGGAGCTGTTTTTT
>TRBJ1-1|TRBV4-1|NA|NA
CASSPSPLNTEAFF
TGCGCCAGCAGCCCTTCCCCACTTAACACTGAAGCTTTCTTT
>TRBJ2-5|TRBV7-9|NA|NA
CASSERGLGLWETQYF
TGTGCCAGCAGCGAAAGAGGGTTGGGCCTTTGGGAGACCCAGTACTTC
>TRBJ2-1|TRBV9|NA|NA
CASSVAGENYNEQFF
TGTGCCAGCAGCGTAGCGGGGGAGAACTACAATGAGCAGTTCTTC
>TRBJ2-2|TRBV6-5|NA|NA
CASSILRGDTGELFF
TGTGCCAGCAGTATCCTCAGGGGTGACACCGGGGAGCTGTTTTTT
>TRBJ1-1|TRBV9|NA|NA
CASSVSGGNTEAFF
TGTGCCAGCAGCGTGAGCGGGGGAAACACTGAAGCTTTCTTT
>TRBJ2-7|TRBV7-9|NA|TRBD2
CASSLGGGAYEQYF
TGTGCCAGCAGCTTAGGCGGGGGGGCTTACGAGCAGTACTTC
>TRBJ1-1|TRBV7-9|NA|NA
CASRRTDTEAFF
TGTGCCAGCAGGCGGACAGACACTGAAGCTTTCTTT
>TRBJ2-7|TRBV2|NA|NA
CASRTGSYEQYF
TGTGCCAGCAGGACCGGGAGCTACGAGCAGTACTTC
>TRBJ2-5|TRBV18|NA|NA
CASSPNRGQETQYF
TGTGCCAGCTCACCAAACCGCGGCCAAGAGACCCAGTACTTC
>TRBJ2-1|TRBV11-2|NA|NA
CASSLRGYNEQFF
TGTGCCAGCAGCTTACGCGGATACAATGAGCAGTTCTTC
>TRBJ2-7|TRBV29-1|once|TRBD2
CSVAQRGLSYEQYF
TGCAGCGTTGCTCAGCGGGGCCTCTCCTACGAGCAGTACTTC
>TRBJ1-1|TRBV5-8|NA|TRBD1
CASSLDRDSEAFF
TGTGCCAGCAGCTTGGACCGGGACAGTGAAGCTTTCTTT